This T cell receptor beta chain was captured by sequencing in a study of Ad26.COV2.S vaccination and SARS-CoV-2 variants. Study-level points and caveats: Researchers cautioned that TCR breadth and depth analyses may have underestimated total T cell responses. Vaccine recipients surpassed placebo recipients in spike-specific TCR breadth.

The treatment denotes: some 20 received Ad26.COV2.S at low or high dose, single or two shots; roughly five received placebo; per-sample allocation not given. Repertoires come from day 63 after the first vaccine or placebo injection. Adults aged 18-55 years in Boston included the donor. Turning to this clone: What it recognizes is unknown.

The repertoire was sequenced with immunoSEQ multiplex PCR; TCRdb's copy has only in-frame clones and lacks some. Seen here are about 400,000 clones, over 75% observed once, and the top ten hold approximately 1.9%. Germline CDR1 is MNHEY and CDR2 is SVGEGT. This CDR3 region has 15 residues. V was cut by 5 bases and J by 0 bases, with 14 bases left in between. Sample: peripheral blood, taken in a trial of Ad26.COV2.S vaccine versus placebo. This rearrangement joins TRBV6-2 or TRBV6-3 to TRBJ2-7; TRBD1 might be the D (6 bases). The receptor comes from a person between 18 and 65 years old who received the Ad26.COV2.S COVID-19 vaccine or a placebo. CDR3 DNA: TGTGCCAGCAGTCGACAGGTAGTTAGCTCCTACGAGCAGTACTTC. Its translation: CASSRQVVSSYEQYF.